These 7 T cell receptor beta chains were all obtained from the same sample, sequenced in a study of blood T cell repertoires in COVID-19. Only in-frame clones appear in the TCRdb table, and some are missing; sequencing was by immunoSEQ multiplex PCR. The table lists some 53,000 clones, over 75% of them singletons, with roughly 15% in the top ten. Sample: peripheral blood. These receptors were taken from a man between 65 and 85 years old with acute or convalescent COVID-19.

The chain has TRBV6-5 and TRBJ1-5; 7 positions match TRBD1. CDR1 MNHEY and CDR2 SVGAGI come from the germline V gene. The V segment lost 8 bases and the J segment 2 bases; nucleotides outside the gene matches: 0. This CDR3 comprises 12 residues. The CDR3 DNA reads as TGTGCCAGCGGACAGGGCAATCAGCCCCAGCATTTT. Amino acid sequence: CASGQGNQPQHF.

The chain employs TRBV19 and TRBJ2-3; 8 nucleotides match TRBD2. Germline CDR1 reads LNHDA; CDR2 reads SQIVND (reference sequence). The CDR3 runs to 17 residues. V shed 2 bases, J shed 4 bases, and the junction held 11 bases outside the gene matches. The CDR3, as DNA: TGTGCCAGTAGTATACGTCCGGGGGGACTAGGGTCAGATACGCAGTATTTT. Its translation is CASSIRPGGLGSDTQYF.

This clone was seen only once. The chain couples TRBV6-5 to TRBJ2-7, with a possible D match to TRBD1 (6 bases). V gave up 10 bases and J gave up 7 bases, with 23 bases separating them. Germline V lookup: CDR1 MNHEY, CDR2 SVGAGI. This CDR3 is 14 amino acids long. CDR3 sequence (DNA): TGTGCCACCCGTGTTGGGGGCGCGGTGGGGGAGCAGTACGTC. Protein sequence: CATRVGGAVGEQYV.

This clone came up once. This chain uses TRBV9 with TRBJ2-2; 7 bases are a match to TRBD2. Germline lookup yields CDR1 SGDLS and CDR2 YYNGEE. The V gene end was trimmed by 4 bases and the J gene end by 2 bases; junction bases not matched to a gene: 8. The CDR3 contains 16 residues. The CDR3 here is CASSQGLEVNTGELFF. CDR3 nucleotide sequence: TGTGCCAGCAGCCAAGGACTAGAAGTTAACACCGGGGAGCTGTTTTTT. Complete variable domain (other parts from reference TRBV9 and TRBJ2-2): DSGVTQTPKHLITATGQRVTLRCSPRSGDLSVYWYQQSLDQGLQFLIQYYNGEERAKGNILERFSAQQFPDLHSELNLSSLELGDSALYFCASSQGLEVNTGELFFGEGSRLTVL.

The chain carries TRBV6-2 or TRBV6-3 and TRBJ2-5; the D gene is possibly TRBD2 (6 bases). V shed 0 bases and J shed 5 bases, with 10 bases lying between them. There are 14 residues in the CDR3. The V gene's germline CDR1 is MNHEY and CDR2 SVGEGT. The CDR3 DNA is TGTGCCAGCAGTTACTCGGAGGGGAAGGAGACCCAGTACTTC. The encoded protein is CASSYSEGKETQYF.

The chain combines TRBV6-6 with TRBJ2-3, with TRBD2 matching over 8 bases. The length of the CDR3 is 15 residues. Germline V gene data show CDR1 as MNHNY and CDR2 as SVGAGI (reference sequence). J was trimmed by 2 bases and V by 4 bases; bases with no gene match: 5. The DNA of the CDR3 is TGTGCCAGCAGTTCCGAGCGGGGGCACACAGATACGCAGTATTTT. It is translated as CASSSERGHTDTQYF.

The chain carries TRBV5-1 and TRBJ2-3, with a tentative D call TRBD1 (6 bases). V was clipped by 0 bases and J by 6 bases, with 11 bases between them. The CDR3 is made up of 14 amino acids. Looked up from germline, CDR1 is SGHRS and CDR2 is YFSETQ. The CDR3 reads CASSLVGQGDTQYF. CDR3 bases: TGCGCCAGCAGCTTGGTAGGTCAGGGGGATACGCAGTATTTT.